This is a list of T cell receptor beta chains from one sample in a study of CD8+CD57+ T cells in acquired aplastic anemia. TCRdb reprocessed the reads via MiXCR and lists one record per CDR3 protein. The table lists some 190,000 distinct CDR3 sequences, about 47% of them singletons. Sequencing was done on a sample of sorted CD4+, CD8+, or CD8+CD57+ T cells (not recorded which) from PBMCs. These receptors were taken from a human donor in good health. The CDR3 runs from the conserved cysteine through the conserved F or W. A D gene is named only where the DNA matches it firmly. Size is omitted from some rows. Given values are once, few, many or a class for expanded clones.

CDR3: CASSYSSLTDTQYF; DNA: TGTGCCAGCAGTTACTCAAGCCTAACAGATACGCAGTATTTT; size: many; D: NA; J: TRBJ2-3; V: TRBV6-5
CDR3: CASSQDGFNSPLHF; DNA: TGTGCCAGCTCACAGGACGGGTTCAATTCACCCCTCCACTTT; size: NA; D: NA; J: TRBJ1-6; V: TRBV18
CDR3: CAISEGQRNQPQHF; DNA: TGTGCCATCAGTGAGGGGCAACGCAATCAGCCCCAGCATTTT; size: NA; D: NA; J: TRBJ1-5; V: TRBV10-3
CDR3: CSARRTGYEQYF; DNA: TGCAGTGCTAGACGCACGGGCTACGAGCAGTACTTC; size: many; D: NA; J: TRBJ2-7; V: TRBV20-1
CDR3: CASSHQGPNTEAFF; DNA: TGTGCCAGCAGCCACCAGGGACCGAACACTGAAGCTTTCTTT; size: NA; D: NA; J: TRBJ1-1; V: TRBV12-3/TRBV12-4
CDR3: CSVDTDGSYEQYF; DNA: TGCAGCGTTGACACCGACGGTAGCTACGAGCAGTACTTC; size: many; D: NA; J: TRBJ2-7; V: TRBV29-1
CDR3: CSASWTGKRLEQYF; DNA: TGCAGTGCTAGCTGGACAGGGAAACGTCTCGAGCAGTACTTC; size: NA; D: TRBD1; J: TRBJ2-7; V: TRBV20-1
CDR3: CASSLFVSGANVLTF; DNA: TGTGCCAGCAGTTTATTTGTCTCTGGGGCCAACGTCCTGACTTTC; size: few; D: NA; J: TRBJ2-6; V: TRBV27
CDR3: CASSLGTLYEQYF; DNA: TGTGCCAGCAGCTTGGGCACACTCTACGAGCAGTACTTC; size: many; D: NA; J: TRBJ2-7; V: TRBV5-6
CDR3: CASSYSGTGTHTGELFF; DNA: TGTGCCAGCAGTTATTCCGGGACAGGGACTCACACCGGGGAGCTGTTTTTT; size: few; D: TRBD1; J: TRBJ2-2; V: TRBV6-9
CDR3: CSVESDSGGAQYF; DNA: TGCAGCGTTGAATCGGATAGCGGGGGGGCGCAGTATTTT; size: few; D: TRBD2; J: TRBJ2-3; V: TRBV29-1
CDR3: CSAPEQDGTPGTYEQYF; DNA: TGCAGCGCCCCGGAGCAGGACGGGACCCCGGGGACCTACGAGCAGTACTTC; size: NA; D: NA; J: TRBJ2-7; V: TRBV29-1
CDR3: CASSIGGSARNYGYTF; DNA: TGTGCCAGTAGTATTGGAGGGTCGGCCCGGAACTATGGCTACACCTTC; size: NA; D: NA; J: TRBJ1-2; V: TRBV19
CDR3: CSARRKNRGTEAFF; DNA: TGCAGTGCTAGAAGGAAAAACAGGGGGACTGAAGCTTTCTTT; size: NA; D: TRBD1; J: TRBJ1-1; V: TRBV20-1
CDR3: CASSMTGSVYEQYF; DNA: TGTGCCAGCAGCATGACAGGGTCCGTCTACGAGCAGTACTTC; size: many; D: TRBD1; J: TRBJ2-7; V: TRBV11-2
CDR3: CSARLDRSYFYEQYF; DNA: TGCAGTGCTAGGCTGGACAGGAGCTACTTCTACGAGCAGTACTTC; size: NA; D: TRBD1; J: TRBJ2-7; V: TRBV20-1
CDR3: CASSRRGDEQYF; DNA: TGTGCCAGTAGCCGGAGGGGAGACGAGCAGTACTTC; size: NA; D: NA; J: TRBJ2-7; V: TRBV19